One sample yielded the 15 T cell receptor beta chains listed below, sequenced in a study of breast tumors, draining lymph nodes, adjacent tissues. The lymph nodes were axillary draining lymph nodes from breast cancer patients. TCRdb re-called the multiplex PCR reads through MiXCR, storing one row per CDR3 protein. The table has around 130,000 distinct CDR3 sequences, 30% to 35% seen once. Sequencing input: axillary lymph node tissue. The source of these receptors is a female donor with breast cancer. Some clones in this sample may be carry-over from other donors' samples.

The chain joins TRBV7-3 to TRBJ2-1; D is perhaps TRBD2 (5 bases). CDR1 is SGHTA, CDR2 FQGTGA, per germline. V dropped 3 bases and J dropped 7 bases, with 7 bases sitting between them. The CDR3 has 12 amino acids. CDR3: CASSFPGNEQFF. CDR3 coding DNA: TGTGCCAGCAGCTTCCCGGGGAATGAGCAGTTCTTC.

This clonotype has at least ten counts. The chain recombines TRBV6-4 with TRBJ1-4; D is unclear. The CDR3 length is 15 residues. V lost 0 bases and J 7 bases, leaving 12 bases between the germline ends. Germline V gene data show CDR1 as MRHNA and CDR2 as SNTAGT. The CDR3 is CASSDSRPVSEKLFF. CDR3 sequence (DNA): TGTGCCAGCAGTGACTCTCGACCGGTCAGTGAAAAACTGTTTTTT.

This clonotype occurred many times. The rearrangement links TRBV19 to TRBJ2-5, with D possibly being TRBD1 or TRBD2 (5 bases each). From germline, CDR1 is LNHDA and CDR2 SQIVND (reference sequence). The CDR3 consists of 15 residues. The germline V and J ends were trimmed by 4 bases and 5 bases, with 17 bases remaining between them. This chain's CDR3 is CASSKTGPLVETQYF. DNA for the CDR3: TGTGCCAGTAGTAAAACGGGACCCCTGGTGGAGACCCAGTACTTC.

To note about this clonotype: It may be a read error: a sequence one base away is much more abundant. The rearrangement uses TRBV6-1 and TRBJ1-5; D unclear. The CDR3 extends over 15 amino acids. The germline gives CDR1 MNHNS, CDR2 SASEGT. V lost 6 bases to trimming and J lost 0 bases, with 12 bases between them. The CDR3 sequence: CASRRDNDSNQPQHF. Here the CDR3 DNA reads TGTGCCAGCAGGCGAGACAACGATAGCAATCAGCCCCAGCATTTT.

This clonotype was recorded at least ten times. The genes are TRBV2 and TRBJ2-3, with D possibly being TRBD1 (6 bases). In germline, CDR1 is SNHLY, CDR2 FYNNEI. Trimming left V 6 bases short and J 2 bases short, with 12 bases between. The CDR3 totals 14 residues. CDR3: CASSPTGDTDTQYF. In nucleotides, the CDR3 is TGTGCCAGCAGCCCGACAGGTGACACAGATACGCAGTATTTT.

This clonotype was seen a handful of times. A much larger clone differs by one base, so this may be a read error. The chain uses TRBV11-3 and TRBJ2-1; D remains ambiguous. The germline V gene has CDR1 SGHNT and CDR2 YENEEA. The CDR3 is 15 amino acids. V lost 3 bases and J lost 8, with 17 bases in between. The CDR3 DNA is TGTGCCAGCAGCTTGAATGGGTTTTCTGGCGATGAGCAGTTCTTC. Amino acid sequence: CASSLNGFSGDEQFF.

This clonotype occurred many times. The J gene is TRBJ1-2, the V gene TRBV12-3 or TRBV12-4; D gene unclear. V was trimmed by 3 bases and J by 1 base, leaving 6 bases between them. The CDR3 contains 13 residues. CDR3 sequence (DNA): TGTGCCAGCAGTTTCCAAGTTAACTATGGCTACACCTTC. Translating it yields CASSFQVNYGYTF.

Notes on this clonotype: This could be a read error, since a much larger clone is one nucleotide away. The genes are TRBV6-5 and TRBJ2-1, with a tentative D call TRBD1 (6 bases). CDR3 length equals 15 residues. The germline gives CDR1 MNHEY, CDR2 SVGAGI. Trimming took 6 bases from V and 0 from J, leaving 12 bases between them. CDR3 region: CASSPGDRSYNEQFF. DNA of the CDR3: TGTGCCAGCAGCCCAGGGGACCGCTCCTACAATGAGCAGTTCTTC.

This clonotype has ten or more counts. This rearrangement joins TRBV3-1 to TRBJ2-5; D is ambiguous. V was trimmed by 3 bases and J by 2 bases, leaving 4 bases between them. This CDR3 is built from 12 residues. Germline lookup yields CDR1 LGHDT and CDR2 YNNKEL (reference sequence). The DNA of the CDR3 is TGTGCCAGCAGCCAGGGTCAAGAGACCCAGTACTTC. It codes for CASSQGQETQYF.

The table lists this clonotype with many counts. The chain combines TRBV5-8 with TRBJ2-7; D may be TRBD2 (5 bases). V shed 4 bases and J shed 5 bases, with 13 bases lying between them. The CDR3 runs 13 residues. Germline V gene sequence: CDR1 SGHTS, CDR2 YDEGEE. The CDR3 protein is CASSRLLSNEQYV. CDR3 bases: TGTGCCAGCAGCCGACTACTTTCCAACGAGCAGTACGTC.

The J gene is TRBJ1-5, the V gene TRBV5-4, with D maybe TRBD1 (5 bases). Germline loops: CDR1 SGHNT, CDR2 YYREEE (reference sequence). CDR3 length equals 18 residues. Trimming removed 4 bases from V and 5 bases from J, with 25 bases in between. The CDR3: CASSRCPMKGRFDQPQHF. The CDR3 bases are TGTGCCAGCAGCCGATGTCCTATGAAGGGGCGGTTTGATCAGCCCCAGCATTTT.

This clonotype showed up many times. This sequence joins TRBV30 and TRBJ1-3, with no clear D. This CDR3 is built from 12 residues. The V and J ends lost 0 bases and 3 bases respectively, with 3 bases between them. The germline V gene encodes CDR1 GTSNPN and CDR2 SVGIG (reference sequence). The CDR3 DNA reads as TGTGCCTGGAGTGTATATGGAAACACCATATATTTT. Translating gives CAWSVYGNTIYF.

This clonotype was seen repeatedly, ten times or more. The chain employs TRBV12-3 or TRBV12-4 and TRBJ1-5; TRBD1 matches at 9 bases. This CDR3 is built from 13 residues. V gave up 6 bases and J gave up 6 bases; unmatched junction bases: 3. The CDR3 nucleotides read TGTGCCAGCAGCATACAGGGGGCTCAGCCCCAGCATTTT. Translation: CASSIQGAQPQHF.

On this clonotype itself: A read error may be the cause here, since a much bigger clone is one base away. The chain links TRBV7-2 to TRBJ1-1; D unclear. CDR3 length: 13 amino acids. CDR1 and CDR2 (germline): SGHTA, FQGNSA. V gave up 1 base and J gave up 6 bases, with 9 bases separating them. CDR3 sequence (DNA): TGTGCCAGCAGCTTAGTGGTAAACGCTGAAGCTTTCTTT. The encoded protein is CASSLVVNAEAFF.

Remarks on this clonotype: Because it lacks the conserved phenylalanine or tryptophan at the end, this CDR3 is likely a read error. Because the CDR3's place on the DNA is in doubt, the DNA is left out and the CDR3 is given as listed by TCRdb. This chain connects TRBV20-1 to TRBJ1-6; the D segment call TRBD1 is taken from the table without a DNA check. From its first to its last residue, the CDR3 has 9 amino acids. CDR1 and CDR2 from the germline V gene are DFQATT and SNEGSKA (reference sequence). The CDR3 reads CSARTAKNS.